This TCR beta chain was recorded in a study of CD8 T cells in Susac syndrome. Background on the study: When blood was drawn, patients with Susac syndrome were on intravenous immunoglobulin alone, on corticosteroids, or therapy-naive.

The CDR3 extends over 14 amino acids. V shed 8 bases and J 3 bases; nucleotides not matched to a gene: 11. Per the germline V gene, CDR1 is SQVTM and CDR2 is ANQGSEA. RNA totalling about 0.45 to 1 ug underwent reverse transcription with random hexamers. Via MiXCR, TCRdb re-called the immunoSEQ multiplex PCR reads, giving one row per CDR3 protein. The sample includes approximately 190,000 distinct CDR3 sequences, over 75% of them seen just once. The sequence came from a human donor with Susac syndrome. Sequencing was done on a sample of CD4+ T cells from PBMCs. The chain is built from TRBV29-1 and TRBJ2-3; 7 bases align to TRBD2. The CDR3 loop reads CSSSAGATTDTQYF. For the CDR3, the DNA is TGCAGCAGCAGCGCGGGAGCTACTACAGATACGCAGTATTTT.